This is a list of T cell receptor beta chains from one sample in a study of T-cell memory formation after mild COVID-19. TCRdb reprocessed the 5' RACE reads via MiXCR and lists one record per CDR3 protein. The profile covers fewer than 450,000 distinct CDR3 sequences, with under 25% appearing a single time and around 12% taken by the ten largest. Sequenced material: PBMCs or a T cell subset sorted from them (not recorded which). The receptor source for this set is an adult woman who had mild COVID-19 (a few samples of this study predate the infection). Cell type and time point are not known. The CDR3 runs from the conserved cysteine through the conserved F or W. A D gene is named only where the DNA matches it firmly. Size tells how often a clone was seen (once, few, many) or the class of an expanded clone, and some rows leave it out.

>TRBV20-1|-|TRBJ1-5|-
CSARDGGNQPQHF
TGCAGTGCTAGAGATGGGGGCAATCAGCCCCAGCATTTT
>TRBV12-3/TRBV12-4|many|TRBJ2-2|TRBD1
CASSRTGVTGELFF
TGTGCCAGCAGTCGGACAGGGGTCACCGGGGAGCTGTTTTTT
>TRBV12-3/TRBV12-4|many|TRBJ2-5|TRBD2
CASRQLAVGVRGTQYF
TGTGCCAGCAGACAACTAGCGGTCGGAGTTCGAGGGACCCAGTACTTC
>TRBV6-2/TRBV6-3|-|TRBJ1-5|TRBD1
CASSSSGTGAQPQHF
TGTGCCAGCAGTTCTTCCGGGACAGGGGCGCAACCCCAGCATTTT
>TRBV6-5|-|TRBJ1-1|TRBD1
CASRARQGVKAFF
TGTGCCAGCAGGGCAAGACAGGGAGTGAAAGCTTTCTTT
>TRBV4-2|many|TRBJ2-5|-
CASSQGRGETQYF
TGTGCCAGCAGCCAAGGCAGAGGAGAGACCCAGTACTTC
>TRBV6-5|few|TRBJ2-7|TRBD2
CASSPGTSEEYF
TGTGCCAGCAGCCCCGGGACTAGCGAGGAGTACTTC
>TRBV4-3|few|TRBJ2-3|-
CASSQRVRDTQYF
TGCGCCAGCAGCCAAAGGGTTAGGGATACGCAGTATTTT
>TRBV20-1|-|TRBJ1-5|TRBD1
CSAWDRDNSNQPQHF
TGCAGTGCTTGGGACAGGGATAATAGCAATCAGCCCCAGCATTTT
>TRBV7-6|-|TRBJ2-7|-
CASSLSVEYEQYF
TGTGCCAGCAGCTTATCTGTGGAGTACGAGCAGTACTTC
>TRBV7-2|-|TRBJ2-2|-
CASSLDLRDLSSRNTGELFF
TGTGCCAGCAGCCTCGACCTGCGGGACCTGTCTAGCCGGAACACCGGGGAGCTGTTTTTT
>TRBV4-3|-|TRBJ2-7|-
CASSQAYSLGHYEQYF
TGCGCCAGCAGCCAAGCCTATTCCCTGGGACACTACGAGCAGTACTTC
>TRBV6-5|few|TRBJ1-2|-
CASSYSGERGYTF
TGTGCCAGCAGTTACTCGGGGGAGCGCGGCTACACCTTC
>TRBV7-3|-|TRBJ2-4|-
CASSSEGGGENIQYF
TGTGCCAGCAGCTCCGAAGGAGGGGGCGAAAACATTCAGTACTTC
>TRBV12-3/TRBV12-4|few|TRBJ2-3|TRBD2
CASTPTSVLADTQYF
TGTGCCAGCACCCCCACTAGCGTCCTCGCAGATACGCAGTATTTT
>TRBV6-2/TRBV6-3|-|TRBJ2-1|TRBD2
CATQGTSGSSYNEQFF
TGTGCCACACAAGGGACTAGCGGGAGCTCCTACAATGAGCAGTTCTTC
>TRBV10-3|few|TRBJ1-5|-
CAISEPDLGDRGPQHF
TGTGCCATCAGTGAGCCAGACCTTGGGGACCGGGGGCCCCAGCATTTT
>TRBV19|-|TRBJ1-2|-
CASTTGFGYTF
TGTGCCAGTACCACAGGGTTTGGCTACACCTTC
>TRBV4-1|few|TRBJ1-1|-
CASSQTRPRDVNTEAFF
TGCGCCAGCAGCCAAACGCGACCCCGGGACGTGAACACTGAAGCTTTCTTT
>TRBV2|-|TRBJ2-5|-
CASKKSFLETQYF
TGTGCCAGCAAGAAGTCGTTCTTAGAGACCCAGTACTTC
>TRBV15|-|TRBJ2-1|TRBD2
CATSSLTLAGATDEQFF
TGTGCCACCAGCAGCCTCACACTAGCGGGAGCGACGGATGAGCAGTTCTTC
>TRBV24-1|once|TRBJ1-5|-
CAIGSNQPQHF
TGTGCCATTGGTAGCAATCAGCCCCAGCATTTT
>TRBV5-1|-|TRBJ2-3|TRBD2
CASSSSGTSTDTQYF
TGCGCCAGCAGCTCTAGCGGGACTAGCACAGATACGCAGTATTTT
>TRBV6-2/TRBV6-3|-|TRBJ1-2|-
CASSEGSYGYTF
TGTGCCAGCAGCGAGGGGAGCTATGGCTACACCTTC
>TRBV10-3|-|TRBJ1-5|-
CAISEWQGNQPQHF
TGTGCCATCAGTGAGTGGCAGGGGAATCAGCCCCAGCATTTT
>TRBV7-8|few|TRBJ2-7|TRBD2
CASSLEFAGGKRTYEQYF
TGTGCCAGCAGCTTAGAGTTTGCCGGGGGGAAGAGGACCTACGAGCAGTACTTC
>TRBV7-6|few|TRBJ1-5|TRBD1
CASSLVQGAHQPQHF
TGTGCCAGCAGCTTAGTGCAGGGGGCCCATCAGCCCCAGCATTTT
>TRBV30|few|TRBJ2-1|TRBD2
CAWTPGLAGLSEQFF
TGTGCCTGGACTCCGGGACTAGCGGGACTTAGTGAGCAGTTCTTC
>TRBV5-1|-|TRBJ2-7|TRBD2
CASSLDGTTLYEQYF
TGCGCCAGCAGCCTTGACGGGACTACGCTCTACGAGCAGTACTTC
>TRBV7-9|few|TRBJ2-2|TRBD1
CASSHRQGTRTGELFF
TGTGCCAGCAGCCACCGACAGGGGACGAGGACCGGGGAGCTGTTTTTT
>TRBV5-1|few|TRBJ2-7|-
CASSLSTPHYYEQYF
TGCGCCAGCAGCTTGTCGACCCCTCACTACTACGAGCAGTACTTC
>TRBV7-9|few|TRBJ2-4|TRBD2
CASSSQAGDKNIQYF
TGTGCCAGCAGCTCACAAGCGGGAGACAAAAACATTCAGTACTTC
>TRBV2|-|TRBJ1-5|-
CASSEGAAINSNQPQHF
TGTGCCAGCAGTGAAGGGGCAGCGATCAATAGCAATCAGCCCCAGCATTTT
>TRBV6-1|-|TRBJ2-2|TRBD2
CASSGRPGLAGRTNTGELFF
TGTGCCAGCAGTGGGAGACCGGGACTAGCGGGGCGTACGAACACCGGGGAGCTGTTTTTT
>TRBV20-1|few|TRBJ2-5|TRBD2
CSMLSGSPETQYF
TGCTCAATGCTCAGCGGGAGCCCGGAGACCCAGTACTTC
>TRBV7-8|many|TRBJ1-1|-
CASSRGGVKQAFF
TGTGCCAGCAGCCGCGGTGGGGTCAAGCAAGCTTTCTTT